This TCR beta chain is from a study of blood T cell repertoires in COVID-19. Study at large: COVID-19 samples collected from the United States, Italy and Spain covered acute and convalescent phases. Sources were T cells, B-cell-depleted T cells, or PBMCs; the material itself was cDNA or gDNA.

Method: immunoSEQ multiplex PCR; TCRdb's copy keeps in-frame clones and lacks some. The sample lists some 450,000 clones, about 91% seen once, with around 13% in the top ten. CDR1 and CDR2 (germline): SGHVS, FNYEAQ. There are 15 residues in the CDR3. V lost 3 bases and J 3 bases, leaving 14 bases between the germline ends. The rearrangement joins TRBV7-6 to TRBJ1-1, with D tentatively TRBD1 (6 bases). What was sequenced was peripheral blood. This clonotype was obtained from a woman aged 45-59 years with COVID-19, enrolled during active disease. CDR3 in DNA: TGTGCCAGCAGCTTGATCGGGGGGCGGGACACTGAAGCTTTCTTT. It translates to CASSLIGGRDTEAFF.